The sequence of this TCR beta chain was determined in a study of blood T cell repertoires in COVID-19. The wider study: PBMCs, B-cell-depleted T cells, or T cells were the source of the cDNA or gDNA that made up the material.

Per the authors' pipeline: Nucleated cell counts were estimated from reference gene primer amplification. Clones were sequenced by immunoSEQ multiplex PCR, and TCRdb holds only the in-frame ones, with some missing. V, J and clone size reflect that table, while D and trimming were determined from the DNA. This sample has roughly 250,000 clones, with 70% to 90% found just once. V trimming: 4 bases; J trimming: 4 bases; junction bases outside the gene matches: 11. The CDR3 extends over 17 amino acids. Germline-derived CDR1 and CDR2 are SGHDT and YYEEEE. The sequenced sample was peripheral blood. This clonotype was sampled from a woman aged 30 to 39 with acute or convalescent COVID-19. This chain links TRBV5-6 with TRBJ2-1, with 10 nucleotides matching TRBD1. In DNA, the CDR3 is TGTGCCAGCAGCCCATACATTCAGGGACAGGGGTACAATGAGCAGTTCTTC. It is translated as CASSPYIQGQGYNEQFF.